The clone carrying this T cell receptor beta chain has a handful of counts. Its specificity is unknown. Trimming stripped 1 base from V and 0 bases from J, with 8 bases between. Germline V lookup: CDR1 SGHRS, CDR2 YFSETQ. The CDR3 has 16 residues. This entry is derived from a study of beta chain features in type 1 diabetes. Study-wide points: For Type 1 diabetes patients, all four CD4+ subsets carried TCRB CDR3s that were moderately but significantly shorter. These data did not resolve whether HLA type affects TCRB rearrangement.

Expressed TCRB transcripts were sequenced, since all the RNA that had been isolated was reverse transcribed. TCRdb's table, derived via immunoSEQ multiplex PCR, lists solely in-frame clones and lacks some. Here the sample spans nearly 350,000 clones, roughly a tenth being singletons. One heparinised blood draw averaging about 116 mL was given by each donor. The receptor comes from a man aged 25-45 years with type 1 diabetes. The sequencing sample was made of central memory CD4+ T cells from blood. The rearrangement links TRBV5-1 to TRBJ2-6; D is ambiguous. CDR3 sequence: CASSLSSASGANVLTF. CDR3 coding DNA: TGCGCCAGCAGCTTGTCCTCGGCCTCTGGGGCCAACGTCCTGACTTTC.